Sequencing of this T cell receptor beta chain was carried out in a study of regulatory T cells in long-lasting Graves disease. This clonotype was picked up many times. The target antigen is unknown. Indicated time point: newly diagnosed GD, antithyroid drugs for less than 3 months. RNA extracted from PBMCs served as the sequencing template. V trimming: 3 bases; J trimming: 6 bases; junction bases outside the gene matches: 12. Per the germline V gene, CDR1 is DFQATT and CDR2 is SNEGSKA (reference sequence). This CDR3 spans 16 amino acids. Whole-study findings and limits: Persistent Graves' disease cases displayed lower TCR diversity than newly diagnosed ones. Shared public clonotypes totalled about 2,800 in persistent patients, compared with about 930 in new patients.

For TCR beta, libraries came from iRepertoire HTBI primers and Arm-PCR of CDR3 regions. TCRdb re-called the multiplex PCR reads with MiXCR, one entry per CDR3 protein. This table has about 560,000 distinct CDR3 sequences, about 16% appearing once. These data also featured in a second study, about T cells in Graves' hyperthyroidism and ophthalmopathy.

V and J are TRBV20-1 and TRBJ2-1, with TRBD2 matching over 9 bases. The specimen comprised peripheral blood mononuclear cells (PBMCs), sampled at new diagnosis, from a patient treated with antithyroid drugs. The sequence came from a man aged 18 to 35 with Graves disease. The CDR3 DNA reads as TGCAGTGCTAGGTCGATAGCGGGAGCACTACTCAATGAGCAGTTCTTC. It specifies CSARSIAGALLNEQFF.